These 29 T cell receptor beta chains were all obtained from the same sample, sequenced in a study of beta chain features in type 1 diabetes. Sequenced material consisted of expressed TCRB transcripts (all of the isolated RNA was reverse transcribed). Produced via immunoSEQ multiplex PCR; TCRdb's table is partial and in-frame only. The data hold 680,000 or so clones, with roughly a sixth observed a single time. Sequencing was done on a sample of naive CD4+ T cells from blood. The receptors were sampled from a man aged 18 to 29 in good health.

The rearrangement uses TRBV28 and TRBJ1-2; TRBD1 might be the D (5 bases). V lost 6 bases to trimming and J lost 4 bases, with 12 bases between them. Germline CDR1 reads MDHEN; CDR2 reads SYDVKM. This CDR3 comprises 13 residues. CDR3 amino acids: CASSGGEFYGYTF. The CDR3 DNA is TGTGCCAGCAGCGGAGGGGAGTTCTATGGCTACACCTTC.

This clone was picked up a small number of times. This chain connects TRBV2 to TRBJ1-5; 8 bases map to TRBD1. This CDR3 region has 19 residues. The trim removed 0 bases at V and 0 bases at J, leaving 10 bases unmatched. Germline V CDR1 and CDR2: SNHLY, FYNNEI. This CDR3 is CASSEAGDRWGYSNQPQHF. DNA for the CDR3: TGTGCCAGCAGTGAAGCGGGGGACAGGTGGGGGTATAGCAATCAGCCCCAGCATTTT.

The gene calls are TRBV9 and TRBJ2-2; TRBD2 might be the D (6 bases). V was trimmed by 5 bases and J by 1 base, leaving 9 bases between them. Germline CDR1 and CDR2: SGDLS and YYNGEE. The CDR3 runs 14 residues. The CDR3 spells CASRKGLNTGELFF. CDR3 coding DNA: TGTGCCAGCAGAAAGGGACTGAACACCGGGGAGCTGTTTTTT. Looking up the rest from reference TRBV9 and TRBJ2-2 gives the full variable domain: DSGVTQTPKHLITATGQRVTLRCSPRSGDLSVYWYQQSLDQGLQFLIQYYNGEERAKGNILERFSAQQFPDLHSELNLSSLELGDSALYFCASRKGLNTGELFFGEGSRLTVL.

The CDR3 sequence is CASSLSTGELFF. CDR3 coding DNA: TGTGCCAGCAGCTTGAGCACCGGGGAGCTGTTTTTT. This chain connects TRBV7-9 to TRBJ2-2, with D hard to call. The CDR3 sequence is 12 residues long. Trimming pared 3 bases from V and 4 bases from J, leaving 3 bases between. The germline gives CDR1 SEHNR, CDR2 FQNEAQ (reference sequence).

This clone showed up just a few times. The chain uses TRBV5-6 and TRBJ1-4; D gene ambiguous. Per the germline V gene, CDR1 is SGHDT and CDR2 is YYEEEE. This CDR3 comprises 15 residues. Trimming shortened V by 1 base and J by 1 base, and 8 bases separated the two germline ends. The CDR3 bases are TGTGCCAGCAGCTTGAGGGAGCTAACTAATGAAAAACTGTTTTTT. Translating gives CASSLRELTNEKLFF.

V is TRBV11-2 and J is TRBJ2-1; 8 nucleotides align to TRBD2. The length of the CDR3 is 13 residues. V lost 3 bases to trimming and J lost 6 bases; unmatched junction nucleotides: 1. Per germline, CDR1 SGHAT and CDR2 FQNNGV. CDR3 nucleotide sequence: TGTGCCAGCAGCTTTGCGGGGGGCAATGAGCAGTTCTTC. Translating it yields CASSFAGGNEQFF.

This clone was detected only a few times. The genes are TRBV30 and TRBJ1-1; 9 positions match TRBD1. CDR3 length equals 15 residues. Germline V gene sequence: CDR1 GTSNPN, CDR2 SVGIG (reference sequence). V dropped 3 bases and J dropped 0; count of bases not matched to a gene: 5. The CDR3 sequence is CAWRTGGNMNTEAFF. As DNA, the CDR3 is TGTGCCTGGAGGACAGGGGGGAACATGAACACTGAAGCTTTCTTT.

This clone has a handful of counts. The CDR3 region has the DNA TGTGCCAGCAGCTTAGAACGGGCCGGCAGGGATACGCAGTATTTT. It is translated as CASSLERAGRDTQYF. The chain has TRBV7-2 and TRBJ2-3; D unclear. The V end was cut by 1 base, the J end by 6 bases, with 14 bases between. The CDR3 runs to 15 residues. CDR1 SGHTA and CDR2 FQGNSA come from the germline V gene.

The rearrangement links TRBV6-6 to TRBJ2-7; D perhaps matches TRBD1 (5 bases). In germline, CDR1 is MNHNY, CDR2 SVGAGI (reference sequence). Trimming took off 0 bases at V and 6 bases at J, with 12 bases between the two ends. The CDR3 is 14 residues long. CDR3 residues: CASSYSSRQGEQYF. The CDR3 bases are TGTGCCAGCAGTTACTCGAGCAGGCAGGGCGAGCAGTACTTC.

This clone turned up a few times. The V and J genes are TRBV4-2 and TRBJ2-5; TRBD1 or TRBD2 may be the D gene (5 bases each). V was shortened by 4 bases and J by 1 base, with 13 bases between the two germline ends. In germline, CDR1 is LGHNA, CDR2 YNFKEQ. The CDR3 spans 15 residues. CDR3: CASSLSGQAQETQYF. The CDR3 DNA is TGTGCCAGCAGCCTTTCGGGGCAAGCCCAAGAGACCCAGTACTTC.

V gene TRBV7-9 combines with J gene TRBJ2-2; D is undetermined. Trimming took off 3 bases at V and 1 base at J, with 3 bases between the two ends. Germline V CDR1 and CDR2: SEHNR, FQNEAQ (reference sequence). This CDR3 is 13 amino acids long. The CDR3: CASSFWNTGELFF. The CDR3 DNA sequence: TGTGCCAGCAGCTTTTGGAACACCGGGGAGCTGTTTTTT.

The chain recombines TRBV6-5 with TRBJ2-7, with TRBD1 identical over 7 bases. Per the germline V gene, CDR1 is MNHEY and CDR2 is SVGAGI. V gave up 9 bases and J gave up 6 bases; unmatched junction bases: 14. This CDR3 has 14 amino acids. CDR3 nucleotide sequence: TGTGCCAGTCGGCAGGAGAGGGACAGTCTCGAGCAGTACTTC. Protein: CASRQERDSLEQYF.

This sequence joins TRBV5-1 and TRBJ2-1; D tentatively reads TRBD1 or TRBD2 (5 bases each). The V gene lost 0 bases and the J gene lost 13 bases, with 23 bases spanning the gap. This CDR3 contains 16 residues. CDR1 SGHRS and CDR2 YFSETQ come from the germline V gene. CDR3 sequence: CASSLVLILGPSLQFF. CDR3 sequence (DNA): TGCGCCAGCAGCTTGGTTCTTATATTGGGACCCTCCCTTCAGTTCTTC.

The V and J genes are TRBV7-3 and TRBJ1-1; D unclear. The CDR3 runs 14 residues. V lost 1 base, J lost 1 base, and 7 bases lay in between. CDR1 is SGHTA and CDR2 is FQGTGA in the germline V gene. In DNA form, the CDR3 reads TGTGCCAGCAGCTTAAGACAATCGAACACTGAAGCTTTCTTT. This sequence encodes CASSLRQSNTEAFF.

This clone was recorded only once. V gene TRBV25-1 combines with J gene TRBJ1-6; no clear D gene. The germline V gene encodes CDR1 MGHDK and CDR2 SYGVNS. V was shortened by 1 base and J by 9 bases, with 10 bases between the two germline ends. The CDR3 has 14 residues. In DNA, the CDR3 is TGTGCCAGCAGTGAATTCTCCATCACTTCACCCCTCCACTTT. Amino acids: CASSEFSITSPLHF.

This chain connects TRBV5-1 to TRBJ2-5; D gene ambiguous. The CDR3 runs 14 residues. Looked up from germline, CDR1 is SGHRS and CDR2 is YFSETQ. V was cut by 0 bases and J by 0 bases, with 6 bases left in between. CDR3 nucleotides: TGCGCCAGCAGCTTGGTGGCAGACCAAGAGACCCAGTACTTC. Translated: CASSLVADQETQYF.

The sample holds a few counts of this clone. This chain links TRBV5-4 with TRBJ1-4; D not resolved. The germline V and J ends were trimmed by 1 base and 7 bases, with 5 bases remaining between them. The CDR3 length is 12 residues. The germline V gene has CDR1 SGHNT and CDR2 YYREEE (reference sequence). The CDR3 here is CASSLFGEKLFF. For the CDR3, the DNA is TGTGCCAGCAGCTTGTTTGGTGAAAAACTGTTTTTT.

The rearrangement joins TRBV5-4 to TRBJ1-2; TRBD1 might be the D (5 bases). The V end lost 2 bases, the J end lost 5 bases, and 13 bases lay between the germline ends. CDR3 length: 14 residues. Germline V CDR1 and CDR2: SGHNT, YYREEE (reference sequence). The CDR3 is CASSLGGEGYGYTF. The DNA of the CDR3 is TGTGCCAGCAGCTTAGGAGGGGAAGGATATGGCTACACCTTC.

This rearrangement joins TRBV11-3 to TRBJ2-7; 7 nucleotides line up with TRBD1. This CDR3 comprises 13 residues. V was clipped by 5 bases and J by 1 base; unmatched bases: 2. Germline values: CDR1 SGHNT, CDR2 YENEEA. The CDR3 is CASSPGQSYEQYF. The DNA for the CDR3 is TGTGCCAGCAGCCCGGGACAGTCCTACGAGCAGTACTTC. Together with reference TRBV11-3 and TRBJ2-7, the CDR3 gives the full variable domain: EAGVVQSPRYKIIEKKQPVAFWCNPISGHNTLYWYLQNLGQGPELLIRYENEEAVDDSQLPKDRFSAERLKGVDSTLKIQPAELGDSAVYLCASSPGQSYEQYFGPGTRLTVT.

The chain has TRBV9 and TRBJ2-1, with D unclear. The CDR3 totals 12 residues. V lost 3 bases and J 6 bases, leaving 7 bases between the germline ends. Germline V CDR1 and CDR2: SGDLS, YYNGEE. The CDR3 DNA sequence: TGTGCCAGCAGCGCAATTAGCAATGAGCAGTTCTTC. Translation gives CASSAISNEQFF.

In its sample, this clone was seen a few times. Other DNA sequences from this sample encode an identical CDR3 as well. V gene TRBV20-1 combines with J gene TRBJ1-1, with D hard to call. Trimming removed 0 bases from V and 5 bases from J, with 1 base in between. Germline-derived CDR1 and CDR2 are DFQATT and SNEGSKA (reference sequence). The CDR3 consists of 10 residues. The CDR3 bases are TGCAGTGCTAGAGAGACTGAAGCTTTCTTT. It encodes CSARETEAFF.

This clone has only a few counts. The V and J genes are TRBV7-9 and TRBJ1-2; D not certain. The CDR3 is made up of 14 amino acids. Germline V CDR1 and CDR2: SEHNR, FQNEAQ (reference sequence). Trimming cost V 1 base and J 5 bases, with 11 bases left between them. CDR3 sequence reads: CASSLEMKGYGYTF. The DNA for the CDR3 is TGTGCCAGCAGCTTAGAGATGAAGGGATATGGCTACACCTTC.

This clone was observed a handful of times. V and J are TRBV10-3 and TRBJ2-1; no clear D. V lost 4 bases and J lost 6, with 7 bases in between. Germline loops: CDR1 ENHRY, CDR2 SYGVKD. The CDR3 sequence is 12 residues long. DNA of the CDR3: TGTGCCATCAGTGCAGTTGGCAATGAGCAGTTCTTC. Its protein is CAISAVGNEQFF.

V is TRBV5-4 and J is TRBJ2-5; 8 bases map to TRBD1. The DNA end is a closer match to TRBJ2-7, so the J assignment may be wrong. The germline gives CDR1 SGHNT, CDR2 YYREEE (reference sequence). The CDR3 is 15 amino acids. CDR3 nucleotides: TGTGCCAGCAGCTTTCCGGGACAGGAGAACTACGAGCAGTACTTC. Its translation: CASSFPGQENYEQYF.

In DNA form, the CDR3 reads TGTGCCAGCGGAACTACCTACGAGCAGTACTTC. It is translated as CASGTTYEQYF. The genes are TRBV28 and TRBJ2-7; D gene uncertain. CDR3 size: 11 residues. The germline V and J ends were trimmed by 8 bases and 2 bases, with 7 bases remaining between them. Germline assignment: CDR1 MDHEN and CDR2 SYDVKM.

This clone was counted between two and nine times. CDR3 amino acids: CASSLGLAVNTGELFF. The CDR3 nucleotides are TGTGCCAGCAGCTTAGGACTAGCGGTGAACACCGGGGAGCTGTTTTTT. The chain links TRBV11-3 to TRBJ2-2, with 9 bases lining up with TRBD2. Germline V CDR1 and CDR2: SGHNT, YENEEA. The CDR3 runs 16 residues. V gave up 1 base and J gave up 1 base; unmatched junction bases: 1.

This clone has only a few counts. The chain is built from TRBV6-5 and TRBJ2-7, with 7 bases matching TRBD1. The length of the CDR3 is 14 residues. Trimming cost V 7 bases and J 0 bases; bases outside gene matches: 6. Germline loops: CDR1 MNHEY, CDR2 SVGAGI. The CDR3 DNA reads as TGTGCCAGCACTACCACAGGGGCCTCCTACGAGCAGTACTTC. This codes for CASTTTGASYEQYF.

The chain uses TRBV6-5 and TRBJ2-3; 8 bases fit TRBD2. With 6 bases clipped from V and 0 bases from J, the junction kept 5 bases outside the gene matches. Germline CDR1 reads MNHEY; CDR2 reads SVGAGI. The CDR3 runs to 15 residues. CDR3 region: CASSPAGASTDTQYF. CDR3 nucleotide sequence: TGTGCCAGCAGCCCAGCGGGGGCAAGCACAGATACGCAGTATTTT.

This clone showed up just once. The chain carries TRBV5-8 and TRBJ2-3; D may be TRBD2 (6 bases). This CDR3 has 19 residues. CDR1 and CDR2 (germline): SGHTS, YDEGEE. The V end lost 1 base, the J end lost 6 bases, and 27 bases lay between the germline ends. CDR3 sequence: CASSLRSSGSALYKDTQYF. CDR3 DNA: TGTGCCAGCAGCTTGAGGAGTAGCGGAAGTGCCTTGTATAAGGATACGCAGTATTTT.